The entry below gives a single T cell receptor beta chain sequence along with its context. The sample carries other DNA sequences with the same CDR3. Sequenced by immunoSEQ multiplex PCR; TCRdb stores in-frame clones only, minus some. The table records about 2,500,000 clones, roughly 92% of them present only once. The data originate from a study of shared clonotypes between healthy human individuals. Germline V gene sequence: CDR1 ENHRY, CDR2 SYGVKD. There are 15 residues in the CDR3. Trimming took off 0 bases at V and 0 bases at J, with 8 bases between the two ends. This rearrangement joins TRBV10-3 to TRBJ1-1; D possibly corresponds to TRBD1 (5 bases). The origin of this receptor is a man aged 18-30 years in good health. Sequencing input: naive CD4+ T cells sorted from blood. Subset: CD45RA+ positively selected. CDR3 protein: CAISESGPMNTEAFF. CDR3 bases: TGTGCCATCAGTGAGTCGGGACCCATGAACACTGAAGCTTTCTTT.